The 18 T cell receptor beta chains reported below all come from one sample, sequenced in a study of cytomegalovirus exposure and HLA in healthy donors. 13 Jbeta primers and 60 Vbeta primers were used for the PCR. The repertoire was sequenced with immunoSEQ multiplex PCR; TCRdb's copy has only in-frame clones and lacks some. The sample has about 170,000 clones; about 88% are singletons. Sequencing was performed on PBMCs. The receptors were gathered from a man aged 30-40 years in good health and CMV-seropositive.

The chain uses TRBV7-2 and TRBJ1-1; D unclear. The CDR3 spans 14 residues. Germline V gives CDR1 SGHTA, CDR2 FQGNSA. V lost 1 base to trimming and J lost 0 bases, with 6 bases between them. The CDR3 region is CASSLVRVNTEAFF. The CDR3 coding sequence is TGTGCCAGCAGCTTAGTCCGTGTGAACACTGAAGCTTTCTTT.

The chain joins TRBV7-2 to TRBJ2-1; 11 nucleotides agree with TRBD1. Looked up from germline, CDR1 is SGHTA and CDR2 is FQGNSA. CDR3 length: 16 amino acids. Trimming cost V 4 bases and J 6 bases; bases outside gene matches: 8. CDR3 sequence reads: CASSSDRDRGGNEQFF. For the CDR3, the DNA is TGTGCCAGCAGCTCGGACCGGGACAGGGGGGGCAATGAGCAGTTCTTC.

The chain has TRBV27 and TRBJ1-2; 7 bases match TRBD1. The V gene end was trimmed by 5 bases and the J gene end by 2 bases; junction bases not matched to a gene: 8. Germline loops: CDR1 MNHEY, CDR2 SMNVEV (reference sequence). The CDR3 extends over 15 amino acids. The CDR3 loop reads CASSPWDSENYGYTF. The CDR3 DNA follows: TGTGCCAGCAGTCCATGGGACAGTGAGAACTATGGCTACACCTTC.

The CDR3 protein is CASSLIGALDTGELFF. The CDR3 nucleotides read TGTGCCAGCAGCTTAATAGGGGCGTTGGACACCGGGGAGCTGTTTTTT. The chain employs TRBV7-8 and TRBJ2-2, with D maybe TRBD1 (5 bases). This CDR3 has 16 amino acids. The V and J ends lost 2 bases and 3 bases respectively, with 13 bases between them. The germline V gene has CDR1 SGHVS and CDR2 FQNEAQ.

J is TRBJ1-2 and V is TRBV4-1; maybe TRBD1 (5 bases). The CDR3 has 15 amino acids. Trimming stripped 0 bases from V and 4 bases from J, with 12 bases between. CDR1 MGHRA and CDR2 YSYEKL come from the germline V gene. The CDR3 reads CASSQDQGVGYGYTF. The CDR3 DNA follows: TGCGCCAGCAGCCAAGATCAGGGCGTGGGCTATGGCTACACCTTC.

V is TRBV11-2 and J is TRBJ1-3, with a weak D call TRBD1 (6 bases). V lost 8 bases and J lost 0, with 14 bases in between. Germline V CDR1 and CDR2: SGHAT, FQNNGV. The CDR3 spans 15 residues. DNA for the CDR3: TGTGCCAGCTCACGAGGGGGAAGCTCTGGAAACACCATATATTTT. It specifies CASSRGGSSGNTIYF.

The rearrangement uses TRBV18 and TRBJ2-2; 14 bases are a match to TRBD2. The CDR3 contains 19 residues. Per the germline V gene, CDR1 is KGHSH and CDR2 is LQKENI. With 5 bases clipped from V and 1 base from J, the junction kept 9 bases outside the gene matches. CDR3 sequence reads: CASSSTSGRVGRNTGELFF. CDR3 nucleotides: TGTGCCAGCTCATCGACTAGCGGGAGGGTGGGAAGGAACACCGGGGAGCTGTTTTTT.

V is TRBV18 and J is TRBJ2-1; D is perhaps TRBD2 (5 bases). V was shortened by 3 bases and J by 10 bases, with 10 bases between the two germline ends. CDR1 is KGHSH and CDR2 is LQKENI in the germline V gene. The CDR3 totals 12 residues. CDR3 region: CASSPRRGEQFF. In DNA form, the CDR3 reads TGTGCCAGCTCACCGCGGCGAGGGGAGCAGTTCTTC.

This clone was recorded only once. This chain connects TRBV18 to TRBJ1-4; TRBD1 might be the D (5 bases). CDR1 is KGHSH, CDR2 LQKENI, per germline. The ends were cut back, 5 bases at V and 0 bases at J, with 13 bases in the middle. CDR3 length equals 16 residues. CDR3 in amino acids: CASSITGSATNEKLFF. The CDR3 DNA follows: TGTGCCAGCTCAATAACAGGCAGTGCAACTAATGAAAAACTGTTTTTT.

The CDR3 loop is CASSSGGGRGYTF. CDR3 nucleotide sequence: TGTGCCAGCAGCTCCGGGGGGGGGCGTGGCTACACCTTC. The rearrangement uses TRBV7-9 and TRBJ1-2; D possibly corresponds to TRBD1 (6 bases). The germline CDR1 and CDR2 sequences are SEHNR and FQNEAQ (reference sequence). The CDR3 totals 13 residues. Trimming shortened V by 4 bases and J by 7 bases, and 13 bases separated the two germline ends. Looking up the rest from reference TRBV7-9 and TRBJ1-2 gives the full variable domain: DTGVSQNPRHKITKRGQNVTFRCDPISEHNRLYWYRQTLGQGPEFLTYFQNEAQLEKSRLLSDRFSAERPKGSFSTLEIQRTEQGDSAMYLCASSSGGGRGYTFGSGTRLTVV.

The DNA for the CDR3 is TGTGCCAGCAGCCCAGGACAGGGTGTAGATACGCAGTATTTT. It encodes CASSPGQGVDTQYF. This chain connects TRBV11-3 to TRBJ2-3; 8 bases match TRBD1. Germline assignment: CDR1 SGHNT and CDR2 YENEEA. Germline trimming cut 5 bases from V and 5 bases from J; bases unmatched to any gene: 6. The CDR3 has 14 amino acids.

The chain is built from TRBV11-3 and TRBJ2-5, with 10 bases fitting TRBD1. The CDR3 contains 14 residues. Per germline, CDR1 SGHNT and CDR2 YENEEA. The ends lost 4 bases at V and 4 bases at J; junction bases unmatched: 3. In DNA form, the CDR3 reads TGTGCCAGCAGCTCGCGGACAGGGGGAGAGACCCAGTACTTC. It translates to CASSSRTGGETQYF.

Points on this clone: Other nucleotide sequences in the sample specify the same CDR3. The gene calls are TRBV20-1 and TRBJ2-2; no clear D gene. Trimming took off 3 bases at V and 5 bases at J, with 4 bases between the two ends. Germline V gene sequence: CDR1 DFQATT, CDR2 SNEGSKA (reference sequence). CDR3 size: 11 residues. CDR3 coding DNA: TGCAGTGCTAGGTCGACCGGGGAGCTGTTTTTT. Its protein is CSARSTGELFF.

This chain joins TRBV4-1 and TRBJ2-5; TRBD2 matches at 8 bases. CDR3 size: 14 residues. The ends lost 4 bases at V and 4 bases at J; junction bases unmatched: 5. The germline V gene encodes CDR1 MGHRA and CDR2 YSYEKL. CDR3 sequence reads: CASSPRTSPETQYF. The DNA of the CDR3 is TGCGCCAGCAGCCCTCGGACTAGCCCAGAGACCCAGTACTTC.

This clone was recorded only once. The chain employs TRBV16 and TRBJ2-2, with D perhaps TRBD2 (5 bases). This CDR3 has 15 amino acids. The V end lost 3 bases, the J end lost 6 bases, and 14 bases lay between the germline ends. CDR1 is KGHSY and CDR2 is FQNENV in the germline V gene. CDR3 in DNA: TGTGCCAGCAGCCACAACCGAGCGGCGTCCGGGGAGCTGTTTTTT. It translates to CASSHNRAASGELFF.

V gene TRBV2 combines with J gene TRBJ1-6; D may be TRBD1 (5 bases). The CDR3 is 13 amino acids. Trimming removed 6 bases at V and 8 bases at J, with 11 bases between. CDR1 is SNHLY, CDR2 FYNNEI, per germline. The CDR3: CASRGEGHSPLHF. CDR3 DNA sequence: TGTGCCAGCAGGGGGGAGGGGCATTCACCCCTCCACTTT.

V is TRBV27 and J is TRBJ2-1, with 7 bases matching TRBD1. This CDR3 comprises 14 residues. V shed 5 bases and J 6 bases; nucleotides not matched to a gene: 7. The germline CDR1 and CDR2 sequences are MNHEY and SMNVEV (reference sequence). In nucleotides, the CDR3 is TGTGCCAGCAGTCGACAGGGCTGGGGCAATGAGCAGTTCTTC. The encoded protein is CASSRQGWGNEQFF.

The chain couples TRBV7-2 to TRBJ2-1; D gene uncertain. The germline V gene has CDR1 SGHTA and CDR2 FQGNSA. Trimming pared 2 bases from V and 10 bases from J, leaving 6 bases between. CDR3 length: 11 amino acids. The DNA of the CDR3 is TGTGCCAGCAGCTTAAGCCGAGAGCAGTTCTTC. This gives the protein CASSLSREQFF.